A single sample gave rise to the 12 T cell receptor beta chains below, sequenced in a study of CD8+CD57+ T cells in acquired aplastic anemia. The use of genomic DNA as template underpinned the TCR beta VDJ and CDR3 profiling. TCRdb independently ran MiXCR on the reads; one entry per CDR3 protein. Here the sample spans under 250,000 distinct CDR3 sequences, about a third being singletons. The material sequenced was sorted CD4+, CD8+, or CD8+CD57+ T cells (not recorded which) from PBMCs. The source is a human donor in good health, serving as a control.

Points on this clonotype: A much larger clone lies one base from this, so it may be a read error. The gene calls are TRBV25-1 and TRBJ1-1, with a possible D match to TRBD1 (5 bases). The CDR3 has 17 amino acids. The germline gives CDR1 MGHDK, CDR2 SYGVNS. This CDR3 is CASRVRGMGRANTEALF. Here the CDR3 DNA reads TGTGCCAGCAGGGTGAGAGGAATGGGCAGGGCGAACACTGAAGCTCTCTTT.

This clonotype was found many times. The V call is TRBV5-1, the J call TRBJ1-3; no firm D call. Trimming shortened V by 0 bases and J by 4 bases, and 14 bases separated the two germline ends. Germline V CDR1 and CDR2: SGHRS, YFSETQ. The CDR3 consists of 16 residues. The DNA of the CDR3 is TGCGCCAGCAGCTTGGCCGGCAGCGCGTCCGGAAACACCATATATTTT. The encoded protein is CASSLAGSASGNTIYF.

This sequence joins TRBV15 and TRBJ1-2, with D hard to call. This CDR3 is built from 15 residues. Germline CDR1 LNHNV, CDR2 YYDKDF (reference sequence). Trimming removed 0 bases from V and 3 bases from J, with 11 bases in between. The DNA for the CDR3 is TGTGCCACCAGCAGAGATCTTAGCGGGGACTATGGCTACACCTTC. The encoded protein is CATSRDLSGDYGYTF.

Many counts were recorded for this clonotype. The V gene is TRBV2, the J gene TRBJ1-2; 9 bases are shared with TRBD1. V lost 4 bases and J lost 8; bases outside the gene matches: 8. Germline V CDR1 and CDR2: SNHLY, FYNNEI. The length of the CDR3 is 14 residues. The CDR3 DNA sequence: TGTGCCAGCAGTGTCCCGGGACAGGGTGGCGGCTACACCTTC. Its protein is CASSVPGQGGGYTF.

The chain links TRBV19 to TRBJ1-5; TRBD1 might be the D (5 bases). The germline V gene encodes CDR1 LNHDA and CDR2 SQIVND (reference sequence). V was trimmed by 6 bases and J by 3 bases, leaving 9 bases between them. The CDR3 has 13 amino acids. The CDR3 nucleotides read TGTGCCAGTAGCCAGACAGACAATCAGCCCCAGCATTTT. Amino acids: CASSQTDNQPQHF.

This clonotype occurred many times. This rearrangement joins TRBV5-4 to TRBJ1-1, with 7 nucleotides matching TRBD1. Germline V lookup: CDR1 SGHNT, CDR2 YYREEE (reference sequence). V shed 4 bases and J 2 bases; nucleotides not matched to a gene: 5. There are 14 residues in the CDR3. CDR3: CASSRDSFNTEAFF. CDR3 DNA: TGTGCCAGCAGCAGGGACAGCTTCAACACTGAAGCTTTCTTT.

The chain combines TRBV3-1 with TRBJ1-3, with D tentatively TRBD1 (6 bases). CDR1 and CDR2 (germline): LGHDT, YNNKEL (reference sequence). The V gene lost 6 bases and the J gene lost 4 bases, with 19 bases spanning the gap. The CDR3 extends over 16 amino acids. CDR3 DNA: TGTGCCAGCAGTCGTGATCCCGGGACACTCGGAAACACCATATATTTT. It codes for CASSRDPGTLGNTIYF.

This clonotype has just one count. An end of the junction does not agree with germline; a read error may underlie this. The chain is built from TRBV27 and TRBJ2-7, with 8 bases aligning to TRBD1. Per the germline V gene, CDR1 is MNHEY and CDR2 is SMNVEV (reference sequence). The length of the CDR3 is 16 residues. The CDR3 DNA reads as TGTGCCGGCAGTATCACATCAGGGGGCATGTCCTACGAGCAGTACTTC. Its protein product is CAGSITSGGMSYEQYF.

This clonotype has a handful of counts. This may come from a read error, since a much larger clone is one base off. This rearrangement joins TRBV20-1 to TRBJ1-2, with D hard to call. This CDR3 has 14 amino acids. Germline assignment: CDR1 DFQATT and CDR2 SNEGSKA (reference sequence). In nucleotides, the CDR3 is TGCAGTGCTAAGATGGTTAGTTCTAACTATGGCTACGCCTTC. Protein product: CSAKMVSSNYGYAF.

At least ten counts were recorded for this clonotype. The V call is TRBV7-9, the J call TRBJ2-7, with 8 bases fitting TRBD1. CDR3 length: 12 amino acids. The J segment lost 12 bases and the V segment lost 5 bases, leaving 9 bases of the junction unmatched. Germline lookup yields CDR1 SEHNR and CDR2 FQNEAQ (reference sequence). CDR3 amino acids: CASSEGQEVRYF. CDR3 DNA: TGTGCCAGCAGCGAGGGACAGGAGGTCCGGTACTTC.

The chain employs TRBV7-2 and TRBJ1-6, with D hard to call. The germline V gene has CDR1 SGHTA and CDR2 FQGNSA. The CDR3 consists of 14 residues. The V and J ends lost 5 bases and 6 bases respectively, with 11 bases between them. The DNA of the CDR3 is TGTGCCAGCAGCCAAGCAGGACCTAATTCACCCCTCCACTTT. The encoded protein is CASSQAGPNSPLHF.

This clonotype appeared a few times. The CDR3 DNA is TGCGCCAGCAGCTTGTTCCAGGCGGGCGAAAAACTGTTTTTT. This translates into CASSLFQAGEKLFF. The chain joins TRBV5-1 to TRBJ1-4; D remains ambiguous. Germline loops: CDR1 SGHRS, CDR2 YFSETQ. The CDR3 totals 14 residues. Trimming cost V 1 base and J 8 bases, with 12 bases left between them.